In this sample, the clone carrying this T cell receptor (beta chain) turned up a few times. The data were taken from a study of identical twins. Each CDR3 protein gets one entry after TCRdb re-called the 5' RACE reads with MiXCR. The sample has more than 400,000 distinct CDR3 sequences; about 15% are singletons. The data also belong to a second study, concerning yellow fever vaccine responses in identical twins.

The source is a woman aged 18-29 years in good health. The sequencing sample was made of CD4+ T cells sorted from blood.

The CDR3 DNA sequence: TGTGCCAGCAGCCCCGAAAGGGATGTCAGGGAGACCCAGTACTTC. The encoded protein is CASSPERDVRETQYF. The rearrangement uses TRBV21-1 and TRBJ2-5. TRBV21-1 is a recognized pseudogene. This CDR3 region has 15 residues.